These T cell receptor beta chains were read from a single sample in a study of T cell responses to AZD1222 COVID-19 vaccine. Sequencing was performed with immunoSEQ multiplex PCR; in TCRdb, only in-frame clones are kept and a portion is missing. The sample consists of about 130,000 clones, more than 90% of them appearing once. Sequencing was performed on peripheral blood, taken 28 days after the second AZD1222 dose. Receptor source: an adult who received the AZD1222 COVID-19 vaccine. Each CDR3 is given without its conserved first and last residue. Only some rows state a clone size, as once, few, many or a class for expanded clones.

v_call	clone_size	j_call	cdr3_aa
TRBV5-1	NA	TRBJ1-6	ASSFSTAVQGDSPLH
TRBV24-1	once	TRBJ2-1	APELQGAGNEQF
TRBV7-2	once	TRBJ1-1	ASSSHGGGNTEAF
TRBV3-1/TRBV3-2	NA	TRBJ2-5	ASSQDTAQETQY
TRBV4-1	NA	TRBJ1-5	ASSQEYNQPQH
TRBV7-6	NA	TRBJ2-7	ASSAGGSPWGEQY
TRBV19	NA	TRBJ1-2	ASSAIGAGFYGYT
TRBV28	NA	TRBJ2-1	ASKLAGTIYNEQF
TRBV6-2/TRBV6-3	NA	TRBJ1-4	ASTPGQRNEKLF
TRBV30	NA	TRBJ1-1	AWSGGGEYTEAF
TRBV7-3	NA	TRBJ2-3	ASRHEASSGRIYTQY
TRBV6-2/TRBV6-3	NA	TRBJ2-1	ASSYSGDNEQF
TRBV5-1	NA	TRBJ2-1	ASSFFRAGDEQF
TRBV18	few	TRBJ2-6	ASSPDSGANVLT
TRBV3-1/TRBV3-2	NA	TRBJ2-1	ASSDTGLPYNEQF
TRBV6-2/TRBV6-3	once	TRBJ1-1	ASSLRQAAF
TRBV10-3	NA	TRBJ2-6	AISELMGSGANVLT
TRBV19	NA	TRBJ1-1	ASSDRGVNTEAF
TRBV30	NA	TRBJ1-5	AWSPRGGTMRANQPQH
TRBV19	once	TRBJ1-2	ASSIGAAYGYT
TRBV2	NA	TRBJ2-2	AGKGSTNTGELF
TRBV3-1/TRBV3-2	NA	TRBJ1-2	ASSQDSGGRGYT
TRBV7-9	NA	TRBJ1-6	ASSASSLSYNSPLH
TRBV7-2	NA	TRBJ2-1	ASSFQVSGANEQF
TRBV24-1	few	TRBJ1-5	ATSDGQASGPQH
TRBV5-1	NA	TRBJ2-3	ASSGLGGPSTDTQY
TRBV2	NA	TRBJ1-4	ASSEREKLF
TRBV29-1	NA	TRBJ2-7	SVRGGQGAGYEQY
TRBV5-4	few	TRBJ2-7	ASSTRSDEQY
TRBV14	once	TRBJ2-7	ASSRDPRPSYEQY
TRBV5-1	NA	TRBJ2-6	ASTTGGANVLT
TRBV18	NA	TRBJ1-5	ASSLGQLSNQPQH
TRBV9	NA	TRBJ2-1	ASSGRGEDNEQF
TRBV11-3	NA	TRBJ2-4	ASSPQAGGGAKNIQY
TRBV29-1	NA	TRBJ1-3	SVEDKRGRKGYSGNTIY
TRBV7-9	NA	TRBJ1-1	ASTAGGGTEAF
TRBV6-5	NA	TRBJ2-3	ASSPLAVTDTQY
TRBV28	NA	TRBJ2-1	ASTSGSSYNEQF
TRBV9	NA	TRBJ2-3	ASSKRQGLPSTDTQY
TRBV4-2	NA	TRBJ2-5	ASSSLGGGQETQY
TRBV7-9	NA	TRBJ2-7	ASSLAIAAGGPSYEQY